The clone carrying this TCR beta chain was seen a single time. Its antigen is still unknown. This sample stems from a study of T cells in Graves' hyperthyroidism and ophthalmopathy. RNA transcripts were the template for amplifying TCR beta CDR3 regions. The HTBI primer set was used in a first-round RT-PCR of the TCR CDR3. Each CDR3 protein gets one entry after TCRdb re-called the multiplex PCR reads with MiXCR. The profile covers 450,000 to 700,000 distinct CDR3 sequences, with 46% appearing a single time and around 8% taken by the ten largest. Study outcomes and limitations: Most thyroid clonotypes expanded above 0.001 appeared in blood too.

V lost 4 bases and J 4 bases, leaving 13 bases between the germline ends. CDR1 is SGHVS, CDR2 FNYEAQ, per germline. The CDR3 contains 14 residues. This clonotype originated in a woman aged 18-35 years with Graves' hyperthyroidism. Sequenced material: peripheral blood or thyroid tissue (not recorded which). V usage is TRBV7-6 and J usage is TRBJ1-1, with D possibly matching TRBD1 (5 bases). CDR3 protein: CASSSGTVGTEAFF. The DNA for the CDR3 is TGTGCCAGCAGCTCTGGGACGGTAGGCACTGAAGCTTTCTTT.